The 27 T cell receptor beta chains below were found in one sample sequenced in a study of early T cells in non-severe SARS-CoV-2 infection. One entry per CDR3 protein, called by TCRdb with MiXCR from the 5' RACE reads. This table has about 110,000 distinct CDR3 sequences, 9.5% to 13% appearing once. The sample consisted of whole blood. The origin of the receptors is an adult who was a healthcare worker with PCR-confirmed SARS-CoV-2 infection or an uninfected control (not recorded which).

The chain links TRBV29-1 to TRBJ2-3; either TRBD1 or TRBD2 may fit D (6 bases each). The CDR3 has 14 residues. The V and J ends lost 3 bases and 2 bases respectively, with 12 bases between them. The germline CDR1 and CDR2 sequences are SQVTM and ANQGSEA. The CDR3 sequence is CSVEEGVPTDTQYF. CDR3 sequence (DNA): TGCAGCGTTGAGGAGGGGGTACCCACAGATACGCAGTATTTT.

In its sample, this clonotype was seen a few times. The V gene is TRBV2, the J gene TRBJ2-7, with D perhaps matching TRBD1 or TRBD2 (5 bases each). Looked up from germline, CDR1 is SNHLY and CDR2 is FYNNEI. The CDR3 consists of 11 residues. Trimming removed 6 bases from V and 6 bases from J, with 9 bases in between. This CDR3 reads CASRRGAEQYF. For the CDR3, the DNA is TGTGCCAGCAGGAGGGGCGCCGAGCAGTACTTC. Full variable domain (outside the CDR3, taken from reference TRBV2 and TRBJ2-7): EPEVTQTPSHQVTQMGQEVILRCVPISNHLYFYWYRQILGQKVEFLVSFYNNEISEKSEIFDDQFSVERPDGSNFTLKIRSTKLEDSAMYFCASRRGAEQYFGPGTRLTVT.

This clonotype was detected ten times or more. The chain joins TRBV20-1 to TRBJ1-5, with D unclear. V was trimmed by 0 bases and J by 1 base, leaving 13 bases between them. There are 16 residues in the CDR3. From germline, CDR1 is DFQATT and CDR2 SNEGSKA (reference sequence). CDR3 protein: CSARDLGSVSNQPQHF. In DNA, the CDR3 is TGCAGTGCTAGAGATCTGGGGAGTGTGAGCAATCAGCCCCAGCATTTT.

V is TRBV10-2 and J is TRBJ1-6; TRBD1 aligns across 7 bases. This CDR3 spans 13 amino acids. V lost 9 bases and J lost 7; bases outside the gene matches: 6. Germline V gene data show CDR1 as WSHSY and CDR2 as SAAADI. The CDR3 DNA sequence: TGCGCCAGTACCGGGACAGCCAATTCACCCCTCCACTTT. It is translated as CASTGTANSPLHF.

The chain couples TRBV12-3 or TRBV12-4 to TRBJ2-3, with 7 bases lining up with TRBD1. With 6 bases clipped from V and 5 bases from J, the junction kept 5 bases outside the gene matches. The CDR3 runs 13 residues. CDR3 protein: CASSRDRVDTQYF. The CDR3 DNA sequence: TGTGCCAGCAGCCGGGACAGAGTAGATACGCAGTATTTT.

For this clonotype: This could be a read error, since a much larger clone is one nucleotide away. The chain links TRBV18 to TRBJ2-3, with 11 bases matching TRBD2. The CDR3 has 16 amino acids. CDR1 KGHSH and CDR2 LQKENI come from the germline V gene. J gave up 2 bases and V 5 bases, and 6 bases lay outside the gene matches. CDR3 protein: CASSSLAGGTTDTQYF. The CDR3, as DNA: TGTGCCAGCTCATCGCTAGCGGGGGGCACCACAGATACGCAGTATTTT.

This clonotype was recorded a few times. J is TRBJ2-7 and V is TRBV18; 10 nucleotides match TRBD2. Germline CDR1 is KGHSH and CDR2 is LQKENI. The CDR3 covers 15 residues. The trim removed 3 bases at V and 2 bases at J, leaving 4 bases unmatched. DNA of the CDR3: TGTGCCAGCTCACCCACTAGCGGGGAAACCTACGAGCAGTACTTC. Protein sequence: CASSPTSGETYEQYF.

This clonotype showed up many times. V gene TRBV12-3 or TRBV12-4 combines with J gene TRBJ2-5; the D is unclear. V gave up 2 bases and J gave up 5 bases, with 6 bases separating them. The CDR3 runs 12 residues. The CDR3, as DNA: TGTGCCAGCAGTTTAAATTCGGAGACCCAGTACTTC. Translating it yields CASSLNSETQYF.

On this clonotype itself: A much bigger clone sits one base away, suggesting this may be a read error. This chain's CDR3 is CASSASGGGADEQFF. CDR3 nucleotide sequence: TGTGCCAGCAGCGCGTCCGGCGGGGGGGCCGATGAGCAGTTCTTC. The rearrangement links TRBV5-4 to TRBJ2-1, with 9 bases fitting TRBD2. CDR1 is SGHNT and CDR2 is YYREEE in the germline V gene (reference sequence). V shed 4 bases, J shed 8 bases, and the junction held 10 bases outside the gene matches. CDR3 length: 15 residues.

The chain recombines TRBV6-6 with TRBJ1-5; D is uncertain. Per germline, CDR1 MNHNY and CDR2 SVGAGI (reference sequence). This CDR3 comprises 14 residues. The V gene lost 5 bases and the J gene lost 7 bases, with 15 bases spanning the gap. The CDR3 loop is CASSDPAGRQPQHF. As DNA, the CDR3 is TGTGCCAGCAGTGACCCCGCCGGGAGACAGCCCCAGCATTTT.

This chain joins TRBV5-6 and TRBJ1-2; D is unresolved. V shed 9 bases and J shed 0 bases, with 15 bases lying between them. This CDR3 region has 14 residues. Germline V gene data show CDR1 as SGHDT and CDR2 as YYEEEE. CDR3 amino acids: CATPWDRANYGYTF. The CDR3 DNA sequence: TGTGCCACCCCGTGGGATCGAGCTAACTATGGCTACACCTTC.

This clonotype showed up many times. This chain links TRBV21-1 with TRBJ2-7. TRBV21-1 is an annotated pseudogene. The CDR3 contains 14 residues. The CDR3 DNA is TGTGCCAGCAGCAAAGCTGACAGCTCCTACGAGCAGTACTTC. Its translation is CASSKADSSYEQYF.

The table lists this clonotype with many counts. This chain joins TRBV7-9 and TRBJ1-1, with unresolved D. The ends were cut back, 5 bases at V and 2 bases at J, with 12 bases in the middle. Germline V gene lookup returns CDR1 SEHNR and CDR2 FQNEAQ (reference sequence). The CDR3 loop spans 14 amino acids. CDR3 bases: TGTGCCAGCAGCACCGGGGTTGTAAACACTGAAGCTTTCTTT. Translation gives CASSTGVVNTEAFF.

This clonotype was seen a few times. This rearrangement joins TRBV7-2 to TRBJ2-3; D not certain. The CDR3 has 17 amino acids. V lost 1 base and J 0 bases, leaving 14 bases between the germline ends. CDR1 is SGHTA and CDR2 is FQGNSA in the germline V gene. The chain's CDR3 is CASSLGAFGSSTDTQYF. In DNA form, the CDR3 reads TGTGCCAGCAGCTTAGGTGCTTTTGGGTCGAGCACAGATACGCAGTATTTT.

The V gene is TRBV19, the J gene TRBJ1-5, with no clear D. The CDR3 contains 11 residues. Germline V gene sequence: CDR1 LNHDA, CDR2 SQIVND (reference sequence). The V and J ends lost 4 bases and 9 bases respectively, with 7 bases between them. The CDR3 DNA sequence: TGTGCCAGTAGTACCGAGGGGCCCCAGCATTTT. It specifies CASSTEGPQHF.

This clonotype was seen only a few times. V and J are TRBV6-1 and TRBJ2-1; the D gene could be TRBD1 or TRBD2 (5 bases each). This CDR3 is 15 amino acids long. Germline CDR1 and CDR2: MNHNS and SASEGT. V was shortened by 1 base and J by 8 bases, with 15 bases between the two germline ends. CDR3 sequence (DNA): TGTGCCAGCAGTGAAGGAAGCGTGGGGCGGGATGAGCAGTTCTTC. It specifies CASSEGSVGRDEQFF.

This chain uses TRBV27 with TRBJ2-4, with 11 bases identical to TRBD2. The V segment lost 4 bases and the J segment 3 bases; nucleotides outside the gene matches: 11. Germline CDR1 is MNHEY and CDR2 is SMNVEV (reference sequence). The CDR3 runs 18 residues. CDR3 coding DNA: TGTGCCAGCAGTTCCCCGGGACTAGCGGACCGGGGCAAAAACATTCAGTACTTC. Protein: CASSSPGLADRGKNIQYF.

This clonotype was observed many times. The CDR3 reads CASSRGAVYEQYF. CDR3 DNA sequence: TGTGCCAGCAGCCGAGGGGCGGTCTACGAGCAGTACTTC. The genes are TRBV3-1 and TRBJ2-7; the D gene could be TRBD1 or TRBD2 (5 bases each). CDR3 length equals 13 residues. Trimming left V 4 bases short and J 3 bases short, with 10 bases between. CDR1 LGHDT and CDR2 YNNKEL come from the germline V gene (reference sequence).

At least ten counts were recorded for this clonotype. CDR3 residues: CASSLAQTPYEQYF. CDR3 DNA: TGTGCCAGCAGCTTGGCACAGACCCCCTACGAGCAGTACTTC. V gene TRBV11-2 combines with J gene TRBJ2-7; no firm D call. CDR1 and CDR2 (germline): SGHAT, FQNNGV. Trimming stripped 3 bases from V and 2 bases from J, with 11 bases between. This CDR3 spans 14 amino acids.

The chain carries TRBV6-2 or TRBV6-3 and TRBJ1-1; D gene ambiguous. Germline CDR1 reads MNHEY; CDR2 reads SVGEGT. CDR3 length: 17 amino acids. V was shortened by 8 bases and J by 1 base, with 23 bases between the two germline ends. The CDR3 coding sequence is TGTGCCAGCCTTCCGGGTCTACCCACCCCAGAGAACACTGAAGCTTTCTTT. The encoded protein is CASLPGLPTPENTEAFF.

This clonotype occurred a few times. The chain carries TRBV29-1 and TRBJ2-3, with D uncertain. The CDR3 runs to 12 residues. Germline CDR1 and CDR2: SQVTM and ANQGSEA. V shed 4 bases and J shed 1 base, with 6 bases lying between them. CDR3 nucleotide sequence: TGCAGCGTTGCTAGGCGCACAGATACGCAGTATTTT. This sequence encodes CSVARRTDTQYF.

This rearrangement joins TRBV5-1 to TRBJ2-1; D unclear. Looked up from germline, CDR1 is SGHRS and CDR2 is YFSETQ. V gave up 0 bases and J gave up 9 bases, with 13 bases separating them. This CDR3 comprises 14 residues. CDR3 bases: TGCGCCAGCAGCTTGGTCCCACCTACGGGTGAGCAGTTCTTC. Its translation is CASSLVPPTGEQFF.

The table lists this clonotype with a few counts. The rearrangement links TRBV7-8 to TRBJ1-1; weak D call: TRBD1 (6 bases). CDR1 and CDR2 (germline): SGHVS, FQNEAQ. Deletions cut 5 bases from V and 1 base from J, with 11 bases between. The CDR3 sequence is 14 residues long. CDR3 residues: CASSPGHANTEAFF. In DNA form, the CDR3 reads TGTGCCAGCAGCCCGGGACACGCGAACACTGAAGCTTTCTTT.

The chain recombines TRBV12-3 or TRBV12-4 with TRBJ1-1; the D is unclear. The CDR3 extends over 14 amino acids. The V gene lost 2 bases and the J gene lost 0 bases, with 7 bases spanning the gap. CDR3: CASSLYSLNTEAFF. The CDR3 nucleotides are TGTGCCAGCAGTTTATACAGTTTGAACACTGAAGCTTTCTTT.

The chain joins TRBV29-1 to TRBJ2-7; 13 bases match TRBD2. The CDR3 has 15 residues. CDR1 and CDR2 from the germline V gene are SQVTM and ANQGSEA. The junction had 2 bases not matched to a gene; V was cut back by 3 bases and J by 0 bases. In DNA form, the CDR3 reads TGCAGCGTTGAGGGACTAGCGGGGAGCTCCTACGAGCAGTACTTC. This encodes CSVEGLAGSSYEQYF.

A few counts support this clonotype. The chain is built from TRBV20-1 and TRBJ1-5; TRBD1 matches at 7 bases. Trimming cost V 5 bases and J 6 bases; bases outside gene matches: 10. CDR3 size: 14 residues. Germline assignment: CDR1 DFQATT and CDR2 SNEGSKA (reference sequence). CDR3 amino acids: CSAALRDSLQPQHF. The CDR3 DNA reads as TGCAGTGCTGCCCTCCGGGACAGTCTTCAGCCCCAGCATTTT.

This clonotype was found a few times. The J gene is TRBJ1-4, the V gene TRBV7-9; no clear D. CDR1 SEHNR and CDR2 FQNEAQ come from the germline V gene (reference sequence). The CDR3 covers 13 residues. V was trimmed by 6 bases and J by 4 bases, leaving 9 bases between them. The CDR3 loop reads CASSDSLNEKLFF. CDR3 nucleotides: TGTGCCAGCAGTGATTCACTTAATGAAAAACTGTTTTTT.